The clone carrying this TCR beta chain was observed a few times. The antigen is unknown. These data are taken from a study of identical twins. Study-level findings and limits: Cross-sectional statistics, not tracking of the same donors, supported the conclusions. There were fewer insertions in abundant cord blood beta clonotypes, but memory repertoires showed no such pattern.

Trimming took 1 base from V and 1 from J; bases not matched to a gene: 8. The CDR3 runs to 17 residues. Germline V gives CDR1 SQVTM, CDR2 ANQGSEA. A universal primer site was created by template switching, with the cDNA bearing unique molecular identifiers. TCRdb re-called the 5' RACE reads through MiXCR, storing one row per CDR3 protein. The profile covers 650,000 to 800,000 distinct CDR3 sequences, with around 8.6% appearing a single time and around 0.95% taken by the ten largest. These same records also appear under a second study, on yellow fever vaccine responses in identical twins.

The gene calls are TRBV29-1 and TRBJ2-1, with 9 bases identical to TRBD1. The sequence was collected from a woman under 30 in good health. The sequencing input was PBMCs. In nucleotides, the CDR3 is TGCAGCGTTGAAGGGGGCTACAGGGGGCTTTCCTACAATGAGCAGTTCTTC. This gives the protein CSVEGGYRGLSYNEQFF.